This TCR beta chain is drawn from a study of T cell responses to AZD1222 COVID-19 vaccine. Study information: Pooled samples include second doses given at about 4 or 12 weeks. The study, taken as a whole, reports: In all cases, repertoires were sampled only after the peak T cell response. Along spike, vaccine-associated CD4 TCRs were found throughout, with dominance at 160-218 and 743-854. An increase in Spike-specific TCR breadth and depth was observed after two AZD1222 doses.

The length of the CDR3 is 13 residues. The V end lost 1 base, the J end lost 4 bases, and 7 bases lay between the germline ends. Concerning this clone: Its matching antigen is unknown.

TCRdb keeps only in-frame clones here, not all; method: immunoSEQ multiplex PCR. The sample records more than 95,000 clones, approximately 90% being singletons. The chain employs TRBV12-3 or TRBV12-4 and TRBJ1-1; unclear D gene. The receptor comes from an adult in good health. The sequencing used peripheral blood, collected on day 0 of AZD1222 vaccination. As DNA, the CDR3 is TGTGCCAGCAGTTTAGAGCGCCGCACTGAAGCTTTCTTT. The encoded protein is CASSLERRTEAFF.